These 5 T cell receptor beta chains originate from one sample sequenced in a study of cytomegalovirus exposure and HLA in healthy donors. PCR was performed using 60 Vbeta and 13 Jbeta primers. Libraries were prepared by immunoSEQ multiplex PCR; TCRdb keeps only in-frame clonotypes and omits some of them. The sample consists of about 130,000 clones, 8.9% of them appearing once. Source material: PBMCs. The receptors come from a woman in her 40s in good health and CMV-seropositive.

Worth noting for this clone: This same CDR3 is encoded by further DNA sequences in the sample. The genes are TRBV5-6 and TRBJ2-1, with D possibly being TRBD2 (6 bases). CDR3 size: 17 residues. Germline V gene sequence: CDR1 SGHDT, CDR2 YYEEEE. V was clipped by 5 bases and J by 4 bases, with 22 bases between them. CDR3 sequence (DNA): TGTGCCAGCAGGACTAGAATGATCACGGGACCATACAATGAGCAGTTCTTC. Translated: CASRTRMITGPYNEQFF.

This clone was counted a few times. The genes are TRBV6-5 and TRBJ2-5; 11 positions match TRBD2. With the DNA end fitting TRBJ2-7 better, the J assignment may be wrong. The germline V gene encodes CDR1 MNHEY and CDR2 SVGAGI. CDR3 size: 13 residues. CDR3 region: CASSGGARYEQYF. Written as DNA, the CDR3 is TGTGCCAGTAGCGGGGGGGCCCGGTACGAGCAGTACTTC.

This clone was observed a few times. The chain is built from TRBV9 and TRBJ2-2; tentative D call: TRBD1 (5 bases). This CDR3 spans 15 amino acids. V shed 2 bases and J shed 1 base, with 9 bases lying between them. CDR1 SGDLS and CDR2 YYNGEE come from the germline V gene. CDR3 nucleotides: TGTGCCAGCAGCGTGGGGCCCCAGAACACCGGGGAGCTGTTTTTT. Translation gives CASSVGPQNTGELFF. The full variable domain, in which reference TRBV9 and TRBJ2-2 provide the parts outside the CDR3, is DSGVTQTPKHLITATGQRVTLRCSPRSGDLSVYWYQQSLDQGLQFLIQYYNGEERAKGNILERFSAQQFPDLHSELNLSSLELGDSALYFCASSVGPQNTGELFFGEGSRLTVL.

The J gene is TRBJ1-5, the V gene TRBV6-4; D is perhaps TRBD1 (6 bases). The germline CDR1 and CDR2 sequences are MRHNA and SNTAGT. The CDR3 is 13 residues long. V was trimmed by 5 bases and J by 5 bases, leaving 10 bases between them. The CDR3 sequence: CASSWTADQPQHF. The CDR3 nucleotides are TGTGCCAGCAGTTGGACAGCTGATCAGCCCCAGCATTTT.

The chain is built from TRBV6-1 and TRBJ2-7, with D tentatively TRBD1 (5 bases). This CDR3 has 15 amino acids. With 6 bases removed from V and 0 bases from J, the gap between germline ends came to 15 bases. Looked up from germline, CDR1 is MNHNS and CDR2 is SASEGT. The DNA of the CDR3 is TGTGCCAGCAGCTCCGTGTGGGGCAGCTCCTACGAGCAGTACTTC. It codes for CASSSVWGSSYEQYF.